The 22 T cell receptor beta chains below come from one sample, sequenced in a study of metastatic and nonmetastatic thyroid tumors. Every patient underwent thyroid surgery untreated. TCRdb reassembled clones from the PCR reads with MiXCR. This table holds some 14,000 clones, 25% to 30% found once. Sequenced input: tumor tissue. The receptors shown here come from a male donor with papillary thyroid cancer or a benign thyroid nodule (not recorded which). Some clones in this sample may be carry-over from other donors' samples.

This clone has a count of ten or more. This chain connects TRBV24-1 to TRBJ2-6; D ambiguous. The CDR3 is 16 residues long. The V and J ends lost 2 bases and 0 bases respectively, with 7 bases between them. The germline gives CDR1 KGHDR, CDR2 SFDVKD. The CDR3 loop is CATSDSYSSGANVLTF. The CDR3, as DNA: TGTGCCACCAGTGATTCGTACAGCTCTGGGGCCAACGTCCTGACTTTC.

The CDR3 loop reads CAWSVLSRGPAFF. DNA for the CDR3: TGTGCCTGGAGTGTATTAAGCAGGGGACCAGCTTTCTTT. The chain employs TRBV30 and TRBJ1-1; D may be TRBD1 (6 bases). Germline V gene lookup returns CDR1 GTSNPN and CDR2 SVGIG (reference sequence). The CDR3 runs to 13 residues. V lost 0 bases and J 10 bases, leaving 15 bases between the germline ends.

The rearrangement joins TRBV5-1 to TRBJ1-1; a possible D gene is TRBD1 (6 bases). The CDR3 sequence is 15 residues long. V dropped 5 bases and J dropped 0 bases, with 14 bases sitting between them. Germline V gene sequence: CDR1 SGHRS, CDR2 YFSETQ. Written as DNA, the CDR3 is TGCGCCAGCAGTAGACAGGACCACATGAACACTGAAGCTTTCTTT. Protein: CASSRQDHMNTEAFF.

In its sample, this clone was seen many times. The CDR3 DNA reads TGCGCCAGCAGCTGGACCTTCCTTGGACAGGGAACAGATACGCAGTATTTT. Residues: CASSWTFLGQGTDTQYF. The chain combines TRBV5-1 with TRBJ2-3; 8 bases match TRBD1. Trimming cost V 3 bases and J 3 bases; bases outside gene matches: 12. The length of the CDR3 is 17 residues. The germline V gene has CDR1 SGHRS and CDR2 YFSETQ.

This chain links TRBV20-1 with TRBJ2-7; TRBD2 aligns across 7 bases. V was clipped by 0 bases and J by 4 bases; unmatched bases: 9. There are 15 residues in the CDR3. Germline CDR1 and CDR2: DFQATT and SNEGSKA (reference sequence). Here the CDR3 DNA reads TGCAGTGCTAGAGATCGGGCGGGAGCTCTGTACGAGCAGTACTTC. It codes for CSARDRAGALYEQYF.

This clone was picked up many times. The CDR3 sequence is CASSLDSNQPQHF. In DNA form, the CDR3 reads TGTGCCAGCAGTTTAGATAGCAATCAGCCCCAGCATTTT. The chain recombines TRBV12-3 or TRBV12-4 with TRBJ1-5; D gene ambiguous. Deletions cut 1 base from V and 0 bases from J, with 1 base between. The CDR3 sequence is 13 residues long.

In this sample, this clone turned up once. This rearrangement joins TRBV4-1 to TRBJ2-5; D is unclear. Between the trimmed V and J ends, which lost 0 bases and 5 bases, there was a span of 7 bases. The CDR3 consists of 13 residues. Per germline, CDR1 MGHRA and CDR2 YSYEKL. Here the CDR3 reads CASSQEERETQYF. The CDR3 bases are TGCGCCAGCAGCCAAGAAGAGCGTGAGACCCAGTACTTC.

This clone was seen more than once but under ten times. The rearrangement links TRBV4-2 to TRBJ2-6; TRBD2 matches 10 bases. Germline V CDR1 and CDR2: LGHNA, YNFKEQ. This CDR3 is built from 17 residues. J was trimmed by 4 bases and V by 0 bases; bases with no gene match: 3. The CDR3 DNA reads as TGTGCCAGCAGCCAAGAGACTAGCGGGTGGGGGGCCAACGTCCTGACTTTC. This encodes CASSQETSGWGANVLTF.

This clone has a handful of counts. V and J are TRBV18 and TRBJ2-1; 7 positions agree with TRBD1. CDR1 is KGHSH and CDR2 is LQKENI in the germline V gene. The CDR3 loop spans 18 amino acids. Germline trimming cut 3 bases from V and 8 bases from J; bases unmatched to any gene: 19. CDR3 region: CASSPIILLQGKVHEQFF. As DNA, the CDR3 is TGTGCCAGCTCACCTATCATCCTACTACAGGGGAAGGTCCATGAGCAGTTCTTC. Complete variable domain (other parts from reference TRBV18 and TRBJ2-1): NAGVMQNPRHLVRRRGQEARLRCSPMKGHSHVYWYRQLPEEGLKFMVYLQKENIIDESGMPKERFSAEFPKEGPSILRIQQVVRGDSAAYFCASSPIILLQGKVHEQFFGPGTRLTVL.

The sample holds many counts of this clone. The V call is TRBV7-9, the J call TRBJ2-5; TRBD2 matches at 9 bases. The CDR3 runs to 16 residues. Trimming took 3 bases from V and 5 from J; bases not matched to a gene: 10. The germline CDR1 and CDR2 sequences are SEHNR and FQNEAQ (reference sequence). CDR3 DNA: TGTGCCAGCAGCTTCAAGTCTTATCTAGCGGGGGAGACCCAGTACTTC. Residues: CASSFKSYLAGETQYF.

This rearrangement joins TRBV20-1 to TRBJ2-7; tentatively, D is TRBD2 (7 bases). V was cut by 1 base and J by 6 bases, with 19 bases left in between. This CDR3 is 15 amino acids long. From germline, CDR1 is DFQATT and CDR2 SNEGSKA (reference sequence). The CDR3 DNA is TGCAGTGCTAGAGTTTATGAGGGTCGGGGGGCCGAGCAGTACTTC. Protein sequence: CSARVYEGRGAEQYF.

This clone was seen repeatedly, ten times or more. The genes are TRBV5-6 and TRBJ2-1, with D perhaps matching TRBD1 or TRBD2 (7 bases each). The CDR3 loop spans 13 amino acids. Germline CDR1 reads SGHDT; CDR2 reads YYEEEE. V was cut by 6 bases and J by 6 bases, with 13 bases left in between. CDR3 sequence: CASTWEGANEQFF. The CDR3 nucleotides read TGTGCCAGCACCTGGGAGGGGGCCAATGAGCAGTTCTTC.

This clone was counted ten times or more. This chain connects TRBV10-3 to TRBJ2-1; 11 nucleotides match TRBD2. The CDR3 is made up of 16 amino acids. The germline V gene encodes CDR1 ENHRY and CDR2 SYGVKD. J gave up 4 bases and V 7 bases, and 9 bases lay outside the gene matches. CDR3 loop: CAITPGTSGFYNEQFF. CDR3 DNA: TGTGCCATCACTCCCGGGACTAGCGGATTTTACAATGAGCAGTTCTTC.

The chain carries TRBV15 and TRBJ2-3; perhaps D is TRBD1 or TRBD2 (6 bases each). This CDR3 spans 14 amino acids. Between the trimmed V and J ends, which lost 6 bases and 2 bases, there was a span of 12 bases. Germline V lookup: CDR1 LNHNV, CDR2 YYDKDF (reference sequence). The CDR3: CATSKGGPTDTQYF. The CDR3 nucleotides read TGTGCCACCAGTAAGGGGGGCCCCACAGATACGCAGTATTTT.

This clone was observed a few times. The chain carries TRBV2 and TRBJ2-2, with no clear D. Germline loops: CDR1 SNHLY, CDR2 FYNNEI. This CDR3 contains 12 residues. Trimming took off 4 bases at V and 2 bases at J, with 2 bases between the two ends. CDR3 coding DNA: TGTGCCAGCAGTGCAAACACCGGGGAGCTGTTTTTT. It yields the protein CASSANTGELFF.

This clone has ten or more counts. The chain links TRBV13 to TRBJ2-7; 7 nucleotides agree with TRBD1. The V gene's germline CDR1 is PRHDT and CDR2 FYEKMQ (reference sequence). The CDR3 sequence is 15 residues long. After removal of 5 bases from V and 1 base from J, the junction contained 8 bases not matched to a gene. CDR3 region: CASSPRTGPSYEQYF. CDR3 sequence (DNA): TGTGCCAGCAGCCCCCGGACAGGCCCGTCCTACGAGCAGTACTTC.

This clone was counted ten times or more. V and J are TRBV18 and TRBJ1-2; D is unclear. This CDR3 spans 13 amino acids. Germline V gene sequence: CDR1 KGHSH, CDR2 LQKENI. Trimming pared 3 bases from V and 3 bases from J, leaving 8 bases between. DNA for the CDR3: TGTGCCAGCTCACCTGCAGCCGACTATGGCTACACCTTC. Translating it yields CASSPAADYGYTF. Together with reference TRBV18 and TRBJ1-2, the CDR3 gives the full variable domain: NAGVMQNPRHLVRRRGQEARLRCSPMKGHSHVYWYRQLPEEGLKFMVYLQKENIIDESGMPKERFSAEFPKEGPSILRIQQVVRGDSAAYFCASSPAADYGYTFGSGTRLTVV.

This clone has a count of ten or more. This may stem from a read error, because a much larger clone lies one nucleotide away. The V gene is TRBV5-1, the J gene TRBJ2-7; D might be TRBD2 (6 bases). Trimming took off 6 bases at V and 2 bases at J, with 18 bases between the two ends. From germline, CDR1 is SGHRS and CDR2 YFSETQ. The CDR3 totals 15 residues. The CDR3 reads CASTSGRGITYEQYF. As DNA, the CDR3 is TGCGCCAGCACTTCTGGTCGGGGGATAACCTACGAGCAGTACTTC.

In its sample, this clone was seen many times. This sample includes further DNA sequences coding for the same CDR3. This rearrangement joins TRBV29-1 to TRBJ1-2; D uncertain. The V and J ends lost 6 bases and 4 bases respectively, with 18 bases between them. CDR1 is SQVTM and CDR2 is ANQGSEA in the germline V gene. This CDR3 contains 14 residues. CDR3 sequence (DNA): TGCAGCGTGGCAGAGTCAGGACGAGTCTATGGCTACACCTTC. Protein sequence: CSVAESGRVYGYTF.

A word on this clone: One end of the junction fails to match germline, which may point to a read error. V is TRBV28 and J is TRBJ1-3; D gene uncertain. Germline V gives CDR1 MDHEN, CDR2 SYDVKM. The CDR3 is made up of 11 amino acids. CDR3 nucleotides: TGTGCCAGCAACCATGGAAAGACCATATATTTT. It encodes CASNHGKTIYF. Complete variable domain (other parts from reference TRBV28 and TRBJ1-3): DVKVTQSSRYLVKRTGEKVFLECVQDMDHENMFWYRQDPGLGLRLIYFSYDVKMKEKGDIPEGYSVSREKKERFSLILESASTNQTSMYLCASNHGKTIYFGEGSWLTVV.

CDR3 amino acids: CASSLSSPGSHEQFF. DNA for the CDR3: TGTGCCAGCAGTTTATCCTCCCCAGGATCCCATGAGCAGTTCTTC. The rearrangement links TRBV28 to TRBJ2-1; no clear D. There are 15 residues in the CDR3. Germline V gene data show CDR1 as MDHEN and CDR2 as SYDVKM. With 1 base removed from V and 8 bases from J, the gap between germline ends came to 15 bases.

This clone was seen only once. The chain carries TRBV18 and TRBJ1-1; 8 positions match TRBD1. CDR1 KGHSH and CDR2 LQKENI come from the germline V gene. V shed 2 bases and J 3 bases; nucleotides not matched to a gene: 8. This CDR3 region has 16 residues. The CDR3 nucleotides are TGTGCCAGCTCACCAGGCCAGGGGGCTATCGACACTGAAGCTTTCTTT. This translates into CASSPGQGAIDTEAFF. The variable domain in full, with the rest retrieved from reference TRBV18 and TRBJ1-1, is NAGVMQNPRHLVRRRGQEARLRCSPMKGHSHVYWYRQLPEEGLKFMVYLQKENIIDESGMPKERFSAEFPKEGPSILRIQQVVRGDSAAYFCASSPGQGAIDTEAFFGQGTRLTVV.